This T cell receptor beta chain was captured in a study of T cell repertoires in cytomegalovirus infection. Study as a whole: In public TCR beta signatures, there were indications of both CMV infection and matching HLA type.

The length of the CDR3 is 17 residues. Trimming took off 4 bases at V and 1 base at J, with 17 bases between the two ends. Germline loops: CDR1 MGHRA, CDR2 YSYEKL. For this clonotype: The antigen is unknown.

TCRdb ran MiXCR on the reads and lists one entry per CDR3 protein. The sample lists approximately 270,000 distinct CDR3 sequences; 20% to 25% were seen once. This TCR was sampled from a human donor in good health (CMV status not recorded). Some clones in this sample may be carry-over from other donors' samples. The sequencing used cultured PBMCs, collected from culture after CMV antigen stimulation. The chain combines TRBV4-1 with TRBJ2-4, with a possible D match to TRBD2 (5 bases). The CDR3 DNA reads as TGCGCCAGCAGCCCCTGGACTGCCGGTCGGGCCAAAAACATTCAGTACTTC. Its translation is CASSPWTAGRAKNIQYF.